Listed below are T cell receptor beta chains from one sample, sequenced in a study of blood T cell repertoires in COVID-19. This table comes from immunoSEQ multiplex PCR, and its TCRdb copy is limited to in-frame clones, with some not included. The sample includes some 360,000 clones, around 87% of them seen just once. The sequencing input was peripheral blood. These TCRs come from a woman aged 55-70 years with COVID-19, enrolled during active disease. Each CDR3 is given with its conserved first and last residue. A D gene is named only where the DNA matches it firmly. A row's size may be missing; if present it is once, few, many or a size class.

d_gene,v_gene,abundance,j_gene,CDR3nt,CDR3aa
TRBD1,TRBV18,-,TRBJ2-2,TGTGCCAGCTCACCAGGGACAGGGGGCGCGAACACCGGGGAGCTGTTTTTT,CASSPGTGGANTGELFF
-,TRBV15,-,TRBJ2-3,TGTGCCACCAGCAGAGAGGGGTCAGGGTGGTCAGATACGCAGTATTTT,CATSREGSGWSDTQYF
TRBD2,TRBV28,-,TRBJ2-7,TGTGCCAGCAGTTGGACTAGCGGGGGTATTTACGAGCAGTACTTC,CASSWTSGGIYEQYF
-,TRBV7-3,-,TRBJ1-3,TGTGCCAGCAGCCAAGGCGGCTCTGGAAACACCATATATTTT,CASSQGGSGNTIYF
-,TRBV9,-,TRBJ1-6,TGTGCCAGCAGCGTACCAAATTCACCCCTCCACTTT,CASSVPNSPLHF
TRBD1,TRBV6-4,-,TRBJ2-1,TGTGCCAGCAGTGGATCGCCTGAGGGGGCACAGTTCTTC,CASSGSPEGAQFF
-,TRBV2,-,TRBJ1-5,TGTGCCAGCAGTGTTTCAAGACAGTCTAGCAATCAGCCCCAGCATTTT,CASSVSRQSSNQPQHF
-,TRBV5-1,-,TRBJ1-3,TGCGCCAGCAGCGTAACAGGTCCTTCCTCTGGAAACACCATATATTTT,CASSVTGPSSGNTIYF
TRBD1,TRBV7-9,-,TRBJ1-1,TGTGCCAGCAGCCAGGACAGGGTGAATCTGCGGCGTGAAGCTTTCTTT,CASSQDRVNLRREAFF
TRBD1,TRBV6-1,few,TRBJ1-6,TGTGCCAGCAGTGACAGACAGGGCCGTAATTCACCCCTCCACTTT,CASSDRQGRNSPLHF
TRBD1,TRBV2,-,TRBJ2-7,TGTGCCAGCAGACCGGGACAGGGACAGTACGAGCAGTACTTC,CASRPGQGQYEQYF
-,TRBV5-1,-,TRBJ2-5,TGCGCCAGCAGCTTAACAGGGAAAGAGACCCAGTACTTC,CASSLTGKETQYF
TRBD1,TRBV5-1,-,TRBJ1-2,TGCGCCAGCAGCTTCGGACAGGCATGGCGTGGCTACACCTTC,CASSFGQAWRGYTF
-,TRBV18,-,TRBJ1-6,TGTGCCAGCTCGGGCACAGGCTTCAGTTCACCCCTCCACTTT,CASSGTGFSSPLHF
-,TRBV18,-,TRBJ1-1,TGTGCCAGCCACGCGGTGAACACTGAAGCTTTCTTT,CASHAVNTEAFF
-,TRBV4-1,-,TRBJ2-2,TGCGCCAGCAGCCAAGCCCACCAAAGGGGCGGGGAGCTGTTTTTT,CASSQAHQRGGELFF
TRBD1,TRBV19,-,TRBJ2-7,TGTGCCACCCCCCCCCGGGACAGGGTCGACAGCGAGCAGTACTTC,CATPPRDRVDSEQYF
TRBD1,TRBV3-1/TRBV3-2,-,TRBJ1-6,TGTGCCAGCAGCCTCGACAGGGGAATGTCACCCCTCCACTTT,CASSLDRGMSPLHF
-,TRBV6-5,once,TRBJ2-7,TGTGCCAGCTCTCGGATGATACAGGGACCCTACGAGCAGTACTTC,CASSRMIQGPYEQYF
-,TRBV7-8,-,TRBJ1-5,TGTGCCAGCAGCCTGGCTACGGGGCCCCAGCATTTT,CASSLATGPQHF
TRBD2,TRBV30,once,TRBJ2-3,TGTGCCTGGAGTAGGACTAGCACTAGCACAGATACGCAGTATTTT,CAWSRTSTSTDTQYF
TRBD1,TRBV2,-,TRBJ2-5,TGTGCCAGCACGGGGGACAGGCAAGAGACCCAGTACTTC,CASTGDRQETQYF
-,TRBV3-1/TRBV3-2,few,TRBJ1-1,TGTGCCAGCAGCCACCCGGGGGACGGATTTGTCTTT,CASSHPGDGFVF
-,TRBV7-9,few,TRBJ1-6,TGTGCCAGCAGCTTAGAGAGACAGGAGAATTCACCCCTCCACTTT,CASSLERQENSPLHF
-,TRBV28,-,TRBJ1-5,TGTGCCAGCAGTTTATGGCGGGGGTCCAATCAGCCCCAGCATTTT,CASSLWRGSNQPQHF
TRBD2,TRBV6-5,-,TRBJ2-3,TGTGCCAGCAGTAGACTAGCGGGTGACCCAGATACGCAGTATTTT,CASSRLAGDPDTQYF
TRBD1,TRBV7-9,-,TRBJ1-1,TGTGCCAGCAGTCCCAACAGGGGGGCCAGGGACACTGAAGCTTTCTTT,CASSPNRGARDTEAFF
TRBD1,TRBV3-1/TRBV3-2,-,TRBJ2-5,TGTGCCAGCAGCCAAAACAGGGGGGAAGAGACCCAGTACTTC,CASSQNRGEETQYF
-,TRBV7-2,few,TRBJ1-1,TGTGCCAGCAGCTTCAGGGTTGGGGACACTGAAGCTTTCTTT,CASSFRVGDTEAFF
TRBD2,TRBV3-1/TRBV3-2,-,TRBJ2-7,TGTGCCAGCAGCCCCTATGCAAGCGGGGTGAGCTCCTACGAGCAGTACTTC,CASSPYASGVSSYEQYF
-,TRBV4-1,-,TRBJ2-5,TGCGCCAGCAGCCAAGAACAGGTCGGCGAAGAGAGGACCCAGTACTTC,CASSQEQVGEERTQYF
TRBD1,TRBV6-5,few,TRBJ1-2,TGTGCCAGCAGTTTTGGCACAGGGGGCGAATATGGCTACACCTTC,CASSFGTGGEYGYTF
-,TRBV7-3,-,TRBJ2-1,TGTGCCAGCAGCTTAAGCGACTCCTACAATGAGCAGTTCTTC,CASSLSDSYNEQFF
-,TRBV2,-,TRBJ1-5,TGTGCCAGCAGCTATCAGGGGTTAAATCAGCCCCAGCATTTT,CASSYQGLNQPQHF
-,TRBV13,-,TRBJ2-3,TGTGCCAGCAGCCTTCTAAGCTCAGATACGCAGTATTTT,CASSLLSSDTQYF
-,TRBV7-6,-,TRBJ2-3,TGTGCCAGCAGTATGGGGGGATACCGCACAGATACGCAGTATTTT,CASSMGGYRTDTQYF